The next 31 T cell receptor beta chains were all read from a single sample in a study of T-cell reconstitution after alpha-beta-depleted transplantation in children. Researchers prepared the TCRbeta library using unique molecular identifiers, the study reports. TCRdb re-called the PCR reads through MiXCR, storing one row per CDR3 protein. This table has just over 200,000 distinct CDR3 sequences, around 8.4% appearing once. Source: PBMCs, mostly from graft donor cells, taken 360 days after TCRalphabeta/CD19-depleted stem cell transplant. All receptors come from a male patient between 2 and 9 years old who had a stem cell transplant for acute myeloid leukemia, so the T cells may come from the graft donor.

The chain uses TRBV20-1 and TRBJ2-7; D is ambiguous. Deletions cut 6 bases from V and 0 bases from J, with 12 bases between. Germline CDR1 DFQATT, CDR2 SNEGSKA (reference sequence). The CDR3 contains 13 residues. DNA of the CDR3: TGCAGTGCACCCGGACCCTACTCCTACGAGCAGTACTTC. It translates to CSAPGPYSYEQYF.

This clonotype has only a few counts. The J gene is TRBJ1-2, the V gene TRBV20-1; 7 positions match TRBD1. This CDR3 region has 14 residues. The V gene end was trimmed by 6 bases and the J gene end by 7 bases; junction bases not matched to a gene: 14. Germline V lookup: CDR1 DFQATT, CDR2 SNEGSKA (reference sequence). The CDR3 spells CSARAPTGSGGYTF. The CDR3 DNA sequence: TGCAGTGCGCGTGCCCCGACAGGGTCCGGTGGCTACACCTTC.

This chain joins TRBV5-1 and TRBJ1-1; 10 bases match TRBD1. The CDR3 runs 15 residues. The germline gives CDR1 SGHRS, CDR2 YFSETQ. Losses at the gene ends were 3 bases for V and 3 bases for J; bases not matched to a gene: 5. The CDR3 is CASSSRTGGYTEAFF. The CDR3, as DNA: TGCGCCAGCAGCTCCCGGACAGGGGGGTACACTGAAGCTTTCTTT.

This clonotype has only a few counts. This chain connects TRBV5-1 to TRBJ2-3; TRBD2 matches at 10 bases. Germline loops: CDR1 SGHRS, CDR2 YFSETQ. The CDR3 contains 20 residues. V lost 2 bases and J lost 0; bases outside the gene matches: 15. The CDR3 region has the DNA TGCGCCAGCAGCTTCGGGGCGCCTAGCGGGGGACATCCTAGCACAGATACGCAGTATTTT. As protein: CASSFGAPSGGHPSTDTQYF.

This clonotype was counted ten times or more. In DNA, the CDR3 is TGCAGTGCTTTTAGCGGGAGACCTACCGGGGAGCTGTTTTTT. Protein sequence: CSAFSGRPTGELFF. The V call is TRBV20-1, the J call TRBJ2-2, with 9 bases that match TRBD2. The V and J ends lost 5 bases and 5 bases, in that order; junction bases with no gene match: 6. Per the germline V gene, CDR1 is DFQATT and CDR2 is SNEGSKA (reference sequence). This CDR3 region has 14 residues.

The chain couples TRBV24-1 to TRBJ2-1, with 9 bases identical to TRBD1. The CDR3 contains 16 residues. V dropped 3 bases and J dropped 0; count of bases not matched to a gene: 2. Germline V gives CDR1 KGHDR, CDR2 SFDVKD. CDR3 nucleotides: TGTGCCACCAGTGATGACAGGGGGAGCTCCTACAATGAGCAGTTCTTC. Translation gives CATSDDRGSSYNEQFF.

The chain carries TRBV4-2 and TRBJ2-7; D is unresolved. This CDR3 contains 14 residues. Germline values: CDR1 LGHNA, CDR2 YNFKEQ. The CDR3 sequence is CARRLGINSYEQYV. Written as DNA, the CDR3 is TGTGCTCGGAGACTGGGGATTAACTCCTACGAGCAGTACGTC.

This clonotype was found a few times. As DNA, the CDR3 is TGTGCCAGCAGTTTAGGGCCCGGCGAGTTCGAGCAGTACGTC. Amino acid sequence: CASSLGPGEFEQYV. This chain connects TRBV12-3 or TRBV12-4 to TRBJ2-7; D not certain. The CDR3 length is 14 residues. With 1 base removed from V and 6 bases from J, the gap between germline ends came to 13 bases.

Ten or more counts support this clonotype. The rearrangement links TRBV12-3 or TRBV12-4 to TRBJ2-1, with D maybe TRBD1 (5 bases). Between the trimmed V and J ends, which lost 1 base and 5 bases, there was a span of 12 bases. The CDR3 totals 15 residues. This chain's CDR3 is CASSLGPGPNNEQFF. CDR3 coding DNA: TGTGCCAGCAGTTTAGGTCCAGGGCCCAACAATGAGCAGTTCTTC.

The CDR3 DNA is TGCAGCGTTGATGAGTCGCCCGGGACGGTTGGCTACACCTTC. Its translation: CSVDESPGTVGYTF. V usage is TRBV29-1 and J usage is TRBJ1-2; D is perhaps TRBD1 (5 bases). The CDR3 spans 14 residues. Germline V CDR1 and CDR2: SQVTM, ANQGSEA. V lost 3 bases, J lost 7 bases, and 18 bases lay in between.

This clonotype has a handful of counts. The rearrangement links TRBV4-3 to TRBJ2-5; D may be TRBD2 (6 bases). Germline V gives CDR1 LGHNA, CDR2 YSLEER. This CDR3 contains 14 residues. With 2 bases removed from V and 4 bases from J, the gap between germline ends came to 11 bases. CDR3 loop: CASSQREFGETQYF. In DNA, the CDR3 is TGCGCCAGCAGCCAACGGGAGTTCGGAGAGACCCAGTACTTC.

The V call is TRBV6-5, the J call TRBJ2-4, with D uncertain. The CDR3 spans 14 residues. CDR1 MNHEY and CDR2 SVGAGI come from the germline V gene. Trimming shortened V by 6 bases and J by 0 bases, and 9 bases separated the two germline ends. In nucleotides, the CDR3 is TGTGCCAGCAGGAGGAGTATAGCCAAAAACATTCAGTACTTC. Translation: CASRRSIAKNIQYF.

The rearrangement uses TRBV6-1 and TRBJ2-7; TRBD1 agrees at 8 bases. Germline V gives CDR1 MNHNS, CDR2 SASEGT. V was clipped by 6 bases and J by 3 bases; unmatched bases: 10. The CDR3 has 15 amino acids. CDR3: CASSGGTGRSYEQYF. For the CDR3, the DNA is TGTGCCAGCAGCGGCGGGACAGGCCGAAGCTACGAGCAGTACTTC.

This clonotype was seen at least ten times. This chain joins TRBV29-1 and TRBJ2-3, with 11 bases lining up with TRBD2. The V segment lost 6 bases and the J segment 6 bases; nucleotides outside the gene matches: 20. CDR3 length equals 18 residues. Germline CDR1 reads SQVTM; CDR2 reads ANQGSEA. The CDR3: CSVLRGQLRLAGTDTQYF. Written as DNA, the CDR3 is TGCAGCGTCCTACGGGGACAACTAAGACTAGCGGGAACCGATACGCAGTATTTT.

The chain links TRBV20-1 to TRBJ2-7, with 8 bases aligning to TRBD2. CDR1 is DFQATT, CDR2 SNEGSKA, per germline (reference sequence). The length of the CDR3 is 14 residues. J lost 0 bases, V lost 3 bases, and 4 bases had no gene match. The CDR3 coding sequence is TGCAGTGCTAGTATAGCGGGACGCTCCTACGAGCAGTACTTC. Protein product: CSASIAGRSYEQYF.

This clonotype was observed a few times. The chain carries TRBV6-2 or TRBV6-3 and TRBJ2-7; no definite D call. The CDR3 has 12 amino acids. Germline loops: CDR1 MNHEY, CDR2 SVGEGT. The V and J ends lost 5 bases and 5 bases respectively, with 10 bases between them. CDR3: CASSGQVHEQYV. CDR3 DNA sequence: TGTGCCAGCAGTGGGCAGGTCCACGAGCAGTACGTC.

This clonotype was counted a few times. In DNA, the CDR3 is TGTGCCAGCAGCCCCCCCGGGAGCGGCAACAATGAGCAGTTCTTC. It encodes CASSPPGSGNNEQFF. V gene TRBV7-3 combines with J gene TRBJ2-1; the D gene is possibly TRBD2 (6 bases). The germline CDR1 and CDR2 sequences are SGHTA and FQGTGA. V was clipped by 5 bases and J by 5 bases, with 16 bases between them. The CDR3 runs to 15 residues.

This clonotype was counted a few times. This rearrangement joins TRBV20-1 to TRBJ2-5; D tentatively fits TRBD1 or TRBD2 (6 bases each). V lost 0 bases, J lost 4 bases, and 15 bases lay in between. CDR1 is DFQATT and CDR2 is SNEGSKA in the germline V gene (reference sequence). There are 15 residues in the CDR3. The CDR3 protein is CSARDLAGGRETQYF. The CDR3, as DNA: TGCAGTGCTAGAGATTTGGCCGGGGGCCGAGAGACCCAGTACTTC.

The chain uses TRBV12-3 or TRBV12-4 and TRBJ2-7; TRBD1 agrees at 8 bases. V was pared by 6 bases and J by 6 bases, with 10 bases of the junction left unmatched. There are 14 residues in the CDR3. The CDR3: CASSSTQGAVEQYF. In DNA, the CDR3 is TGTGCCAGCAGCTCCACCCAGGGGGCGGTCGAGCAGTACTTC.

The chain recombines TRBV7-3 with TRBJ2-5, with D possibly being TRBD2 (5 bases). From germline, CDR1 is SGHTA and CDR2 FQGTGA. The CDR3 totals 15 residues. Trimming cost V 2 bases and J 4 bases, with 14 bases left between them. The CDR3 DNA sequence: TGTGCCAGCAGCTTATCGGGGTCTAGACGAGAGACCCAGTACTTC. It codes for CASSLSGSRRETQYF.

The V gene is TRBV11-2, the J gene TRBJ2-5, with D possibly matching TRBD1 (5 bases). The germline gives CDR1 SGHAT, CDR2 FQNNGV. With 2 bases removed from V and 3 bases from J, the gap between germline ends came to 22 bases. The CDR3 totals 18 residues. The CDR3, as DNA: TGTGCCAGCAGCTTATATCGGGCCCCAGGCAGGGCCGAAGAGACCCAGTACTTC. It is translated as CASSLYRAPGRAEETQYF. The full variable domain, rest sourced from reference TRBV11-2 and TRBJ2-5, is EAGVAQSPRYKIIEKRQSVAFWCNPISGHATLYWYQQILGQGPKLLIQFQNNGVVDDSQLPKDRFSAERLKGVDSTLKIQPAKLEDSAVYLCASSLYRAPGRAEETQYFGPGTRLLVL.

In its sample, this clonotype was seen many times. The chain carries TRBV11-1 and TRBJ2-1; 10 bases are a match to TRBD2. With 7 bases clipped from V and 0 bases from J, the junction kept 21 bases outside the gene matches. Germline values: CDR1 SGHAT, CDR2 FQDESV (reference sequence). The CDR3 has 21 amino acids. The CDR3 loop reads CASTYRMGATSGISSYNEQFF. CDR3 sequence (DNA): TGTGCCAGCACCTACCGGATGGGCGCCACTAGCGGGATAAGCTCCTACAATGAGCAGTTCTTC.

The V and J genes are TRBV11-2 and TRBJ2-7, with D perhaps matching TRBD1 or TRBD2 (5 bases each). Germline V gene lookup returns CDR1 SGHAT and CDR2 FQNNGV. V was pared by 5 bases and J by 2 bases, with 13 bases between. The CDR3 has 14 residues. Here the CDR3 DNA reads TGTGCCAGCAGCGTAGGGACCTCAACCTACGAGCAGTACGTC. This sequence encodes CASSVGTSTYEQYV.

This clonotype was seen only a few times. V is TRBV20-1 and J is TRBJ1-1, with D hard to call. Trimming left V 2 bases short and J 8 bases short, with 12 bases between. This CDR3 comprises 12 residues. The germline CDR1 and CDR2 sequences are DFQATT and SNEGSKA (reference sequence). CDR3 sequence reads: CSARYRQPEAFF. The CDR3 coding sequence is TGCAGTGCTAGATATCGTCAACCGGAAGCTTTCTTT.

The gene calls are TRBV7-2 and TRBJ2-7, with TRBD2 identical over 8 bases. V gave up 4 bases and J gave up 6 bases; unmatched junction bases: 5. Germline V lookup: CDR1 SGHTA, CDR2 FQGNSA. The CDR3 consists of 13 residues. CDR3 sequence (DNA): TGTGCCAGCAGCTCCGGACTAGCTGGCGAGCAGTACTTC. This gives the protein CASSSGLAGEQYF. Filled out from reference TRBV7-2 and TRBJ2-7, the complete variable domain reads GAGVSQSPSNKVTEKGKDVELRCDPISGHTALYWYRQSLGQGLEFLIYFQGNSAPDKSGLPSDRFSAERTGGSVSTLTIQRTQQEDSAVYLCASSSGLAGEQYFGPGTRLTVT.

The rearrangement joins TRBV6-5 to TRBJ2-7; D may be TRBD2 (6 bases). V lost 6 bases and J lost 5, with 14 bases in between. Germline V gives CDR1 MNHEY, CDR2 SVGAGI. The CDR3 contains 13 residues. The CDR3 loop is CASRYLLAHEQYF. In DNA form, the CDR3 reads TGTGCCAGCAGATACCTACTAGCCCACGAGCAGTACTTC.

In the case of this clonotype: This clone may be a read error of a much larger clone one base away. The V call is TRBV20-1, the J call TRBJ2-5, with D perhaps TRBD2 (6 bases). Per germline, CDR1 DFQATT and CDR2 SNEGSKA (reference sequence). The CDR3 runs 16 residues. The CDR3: CSASGLASAIQETKYF. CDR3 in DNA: TGCAGTGCTAGTGGGCTAGCGTCTGCTATCCAAGAGACCAAGTACTTC.

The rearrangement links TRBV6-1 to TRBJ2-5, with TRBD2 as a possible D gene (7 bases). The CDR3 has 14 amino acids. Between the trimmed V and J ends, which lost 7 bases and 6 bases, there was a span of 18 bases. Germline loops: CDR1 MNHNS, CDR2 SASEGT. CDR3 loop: CASILGGGGQTQYF. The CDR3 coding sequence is TGTGCCAGCATCCTCGGGGGCGGGGGTCAGACCCAGTACTTC.

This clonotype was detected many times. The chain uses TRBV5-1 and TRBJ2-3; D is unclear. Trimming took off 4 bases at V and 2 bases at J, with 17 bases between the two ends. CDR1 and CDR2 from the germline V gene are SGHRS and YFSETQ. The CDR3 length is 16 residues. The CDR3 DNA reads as TGCGCCAGCAGCCCCTTGGGCGTGTATTACACAGATACGCAGTATTTT. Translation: CASSPLGVYYTDTQYF.

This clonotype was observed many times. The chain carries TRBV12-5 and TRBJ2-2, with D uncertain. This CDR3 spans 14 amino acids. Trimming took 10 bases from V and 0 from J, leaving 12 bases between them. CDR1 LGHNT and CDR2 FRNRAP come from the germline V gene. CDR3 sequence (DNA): TGTGCTATCCTTGGGCTATCGAACACCGGGGAGCTGTTTTTT. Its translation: CAILGLSNTGELFF.

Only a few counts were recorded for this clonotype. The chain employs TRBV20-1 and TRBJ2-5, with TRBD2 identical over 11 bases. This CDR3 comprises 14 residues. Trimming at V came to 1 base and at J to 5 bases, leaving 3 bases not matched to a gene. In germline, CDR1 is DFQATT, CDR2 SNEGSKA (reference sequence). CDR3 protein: CSARGLAGRETQYF. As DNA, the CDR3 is TGCAGTGCTAGAGGACTAGCGGGGAGGGAGACCCAGTACTTC.